The 3 T cell receptor beta chains below were found in one sample sequenced in a study of neoadjuvant anti-PD-1 for oral cavity cancer. Profiling relied on immunoSEQ multiplex PCR, and the TCRdb table lists in-frame clones only, not all of them. In the table there are 13,000 to 15,000 clones, around 74% of which are singletons. Time point specified: after neoadjuvant nivolumab, at surgical resection. The sample in question was PBMCs, obtained after nivolumab (anti-PD-1) treatment. The receptors were gathered from a person aged 35 to 85 with oral cavity squamous cell carcinoma.

The chain has TRBV6-5 and TRBJ2-7, with 7 bases identical to TRBD2. J was trimmed by 4 bases and V by 0 bases; bases with no gene match: 6. Germline assignment: CDR1 MNHEY and CDR2 SVGAGI. CDR3 length: 15 residues. DNA of the CDR3: TGTGCCAGCAGTTACTCGACTAGCATGGGATACGAGCAGTACTTC. This gives the protein CASSYSTSMGYEQYF.

This clone was recorded once. In nucleotides, the CDR3 is TGTGCCAGTAGTAACCTTCCGGCTAGCGGGATATACGAGCAGTACTTC. Translated, it gives CASSNLPASGIYEQYF. The rearrangement links TRBV19 to TRBJ2-7, with TRBD2 matching 9 bases. The CDR3 spans 16 residues. CDR1 is LNHDA and CDR2 is SQIVND in the germline V gene (reference sequence). V dropped 4 bases and J dropped 4; count of bases not matched to a gene: 11.

The rearrangement uses TRBV6-1 and TRBJ2-7; D may be TRBD2 (6 bases). V was clipped by 6 bases and J by 5 bases, with 11 bases between them. Germline V gene data show CDR1 as MNHNS and CDR2 as SASEGT. CDR3 length: 12 amino acids. CDR3 DNA: TGTGCCAGCAGGAGGGACTGGGACGAGCAGTACTTC. This encodes CASRRDWDEQYF.